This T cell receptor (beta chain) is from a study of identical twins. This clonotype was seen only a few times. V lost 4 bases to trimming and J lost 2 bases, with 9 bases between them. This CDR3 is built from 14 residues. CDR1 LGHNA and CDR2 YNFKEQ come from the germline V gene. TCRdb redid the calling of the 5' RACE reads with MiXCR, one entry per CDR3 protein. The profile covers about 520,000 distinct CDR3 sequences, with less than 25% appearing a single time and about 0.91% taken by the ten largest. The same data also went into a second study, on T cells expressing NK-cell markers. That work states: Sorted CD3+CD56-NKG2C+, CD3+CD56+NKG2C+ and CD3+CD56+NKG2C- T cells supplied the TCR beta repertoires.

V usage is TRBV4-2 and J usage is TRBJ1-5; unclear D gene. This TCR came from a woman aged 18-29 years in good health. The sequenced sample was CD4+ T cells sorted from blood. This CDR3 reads CASSPTVGNQPQHF. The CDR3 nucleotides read TGTGCCAGCAGCCCAACAGTGGGCAATCAGCCCCAGCATTTT.